This T cell receptor (beta chain) came from a study of blood T cell repertoires in COVID-19. What the recovered Cohort 3 donors had was two negative PCRs, clearance, or symptom resolution. Data came from immunoSEQ multiplex PCR; TCRdb stores just in-frame clones and leaves some out. The table records 180,000 or so clones, about 80% of them present only once. This CDR3 is 12 amino acids long. Per the germline V gene, CDR1 is MNHEY and CDR2 is SVGAGI. Trimming cost V 7 bases and J 7 bases, with 13 bases left between them. This rearrangement joins TRBV6-5 to TRBJ1-1, with D tentatively TRBD1 (5 bases). The material sequenced was PBMCs or T cells enriched from blood (not recorded which). This clonotype was sampled from a man aged 45 to 65 who had recovered from COVID-19. CDR3 in amino acids: CASTTPGGEAFF. The DNA of the CDR3 is TGTGCCAGCACTACACCCGGGGGTGAAGCTTTCTTT.